Here is one T cell receptor beta chain with its context. What it binds is unknown. These data come from a study of monozygotic twins with cystic fibrosis. Study-level results: In this small cohort, shared CDR3 numbers showed no association with age, concordance or disease severity. Nucleotide-identical clonotype sharing was significantly higher within monozygotic CF twin pairs than between unrelated CF individuals.

The CDR3 runs to 13 residues. Germline values: CDR1 LGHNA, CDR2 YSLEER. Sequencing used immunoSEQ multiplex PCR; TCRdb keeps in-frame clones, though not all of them. The table has some 21,000 clones, under 95% seen once; the top ten hold more than 1.5%. The sequenced sample was blood. The origin of this receptor is a girl aged 2 to 10 with cystic fibrosis. V and J are TRBV4-3 and TRBJ2-5; D is perhaps TRBD1 (5 bases). The J call is doubtful: the DNA matches TRBJ2-7 better. The CDR3 bases are TGCGCCAGCAGCCAATGGACAAGGTACGAGCAGTACTTC. Translation: CASSQWTRYEQYF.